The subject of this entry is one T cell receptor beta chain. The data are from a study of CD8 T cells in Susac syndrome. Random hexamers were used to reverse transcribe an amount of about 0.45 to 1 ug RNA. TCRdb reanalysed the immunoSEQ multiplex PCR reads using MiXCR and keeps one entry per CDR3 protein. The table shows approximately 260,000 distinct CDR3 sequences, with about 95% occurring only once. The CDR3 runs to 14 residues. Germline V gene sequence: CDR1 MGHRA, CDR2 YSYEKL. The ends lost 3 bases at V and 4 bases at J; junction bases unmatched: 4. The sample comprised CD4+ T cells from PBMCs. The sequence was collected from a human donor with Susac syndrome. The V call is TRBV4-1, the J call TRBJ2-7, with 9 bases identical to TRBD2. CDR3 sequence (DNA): TGCGCCAGCAGCCATTTAGCGGGGGTTTACGAGCAGTACTTC. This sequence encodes CASSHLAGVYEQYF.